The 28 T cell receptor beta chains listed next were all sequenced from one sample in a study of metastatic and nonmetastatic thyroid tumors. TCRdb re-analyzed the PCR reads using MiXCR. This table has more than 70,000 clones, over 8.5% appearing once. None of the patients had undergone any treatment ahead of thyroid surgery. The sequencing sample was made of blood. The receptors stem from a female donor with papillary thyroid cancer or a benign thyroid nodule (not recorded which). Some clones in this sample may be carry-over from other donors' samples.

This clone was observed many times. The CDR3 DNA follows: TGTGCCAGCAGCCACGCTTACAGGGGGCCTAACTATGGCTACACCTTC. This translates into CASSHAYRGPNYGYTF. The chain employs TRBV3-1 and TRBJ1-2; TRBD1 agrees at 9 bases. Germline-derived CDR1 and CDR2 are LGHDT and YNNKEL (reference sequence). The V gene end was trimmed by 3 bases and the J gene end by 0 bases; junction bases not matched to a gene: 5. The CDR3 covers 16 residues.

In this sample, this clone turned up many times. The CDR3 sequence: CASSQDGRGAYNEQFF. In DNA, the CDR3 is TGCGCCAGCAGCCAAGATGGGCGGGGGGCTTACAATGAGCAGTTCTTC. The V gene is TRBV4-1, the J gene TRBJ2-1, with TRBD2 identical over 8 bases. Trimming took 0 bases from V and 4 from J; bases not matched to a gene: 5. This CDR3 has 16 residues. Germline CDR1 and CDR2: MGHRA and YSYEKL.

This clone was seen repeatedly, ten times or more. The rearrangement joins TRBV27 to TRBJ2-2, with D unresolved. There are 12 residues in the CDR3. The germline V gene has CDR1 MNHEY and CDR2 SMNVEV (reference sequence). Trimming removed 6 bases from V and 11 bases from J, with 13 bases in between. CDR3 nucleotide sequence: TGTGCCAGCAGCACACCCCTTGGTGAGCTGTTTTTT. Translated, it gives CASSTPLGELFF.

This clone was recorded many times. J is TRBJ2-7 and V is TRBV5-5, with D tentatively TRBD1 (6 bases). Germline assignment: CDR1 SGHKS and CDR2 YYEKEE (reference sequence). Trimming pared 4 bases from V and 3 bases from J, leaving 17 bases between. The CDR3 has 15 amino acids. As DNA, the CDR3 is TGTGCCAGCAGCCCTACTAGGACAGCATTCTACGAGCAGTACTTC. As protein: CASSPTRTAFYEQYF.

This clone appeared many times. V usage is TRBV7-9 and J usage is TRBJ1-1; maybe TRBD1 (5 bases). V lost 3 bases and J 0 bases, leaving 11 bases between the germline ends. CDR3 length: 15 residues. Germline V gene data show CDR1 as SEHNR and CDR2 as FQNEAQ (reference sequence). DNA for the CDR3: TGTGCCAGCAGCTTGTATCAGGGCTTGAACACTGAAGCTTTCTTT. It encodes CASSLYQGLNTEAFF.

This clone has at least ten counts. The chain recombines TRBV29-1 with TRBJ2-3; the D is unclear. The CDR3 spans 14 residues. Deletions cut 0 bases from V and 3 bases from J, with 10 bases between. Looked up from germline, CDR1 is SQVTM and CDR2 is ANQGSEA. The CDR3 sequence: CSVEDKGPTDTQYF. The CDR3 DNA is TGCAGCGTTGAAGATAAAGGCCCTACAGATACGCAGTATTTT.

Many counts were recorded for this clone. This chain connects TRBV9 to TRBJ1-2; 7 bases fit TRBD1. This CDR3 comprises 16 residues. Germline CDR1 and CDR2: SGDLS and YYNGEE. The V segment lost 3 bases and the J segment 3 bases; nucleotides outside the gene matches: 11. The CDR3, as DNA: TGTGCCAGCAGCGGCGCGCGGACAGGAACCTACTATGGCTACACCTTC. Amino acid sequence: CASSGARTGTYYGYTF.

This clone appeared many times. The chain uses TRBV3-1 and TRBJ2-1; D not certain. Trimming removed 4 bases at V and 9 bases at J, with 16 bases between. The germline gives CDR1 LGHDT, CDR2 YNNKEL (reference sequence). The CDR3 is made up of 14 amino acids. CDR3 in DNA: TGTGCCAGCAGCCCCACCTCGGCCAGGCTTGAGCAGTTCTTC. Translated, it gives CASSPTSARLEQFF.

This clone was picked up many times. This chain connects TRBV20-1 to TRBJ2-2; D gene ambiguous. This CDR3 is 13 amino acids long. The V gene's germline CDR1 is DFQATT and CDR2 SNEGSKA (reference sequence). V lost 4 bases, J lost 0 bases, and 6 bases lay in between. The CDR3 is CSAKATNTGELFF. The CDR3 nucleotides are TGCAGTGCTAAAGCAACGAACACCGGGGAGCTGTTTTTT.

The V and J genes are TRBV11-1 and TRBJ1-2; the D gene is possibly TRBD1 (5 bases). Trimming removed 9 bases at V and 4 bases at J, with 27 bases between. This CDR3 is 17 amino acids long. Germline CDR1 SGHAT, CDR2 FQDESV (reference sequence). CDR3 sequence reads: CASKPLGYTGPVYGYTF. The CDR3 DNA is TGTGCCAGTAAACCCCTGGGCTATACGGGGCCCGTCTATGGCTACACCTTC.

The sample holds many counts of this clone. The CDR3 sequence: CASSIGAGYTF. CDR3 sequence (DNA): TGTGCCAGTAGTATTGGGGCCGGCTACACCTTC. This rearrangement joins TRBV19 to TRBJ1-2, with D possibly matching TRBD1 (5 bases). V was trimmed by 3 bases and J by 8 bases, leaving 7 bases between them. Germline CDR1 and CDR2: LNHDA and SQIVND (reference sequence). The CDR3 has 11 amino acids.

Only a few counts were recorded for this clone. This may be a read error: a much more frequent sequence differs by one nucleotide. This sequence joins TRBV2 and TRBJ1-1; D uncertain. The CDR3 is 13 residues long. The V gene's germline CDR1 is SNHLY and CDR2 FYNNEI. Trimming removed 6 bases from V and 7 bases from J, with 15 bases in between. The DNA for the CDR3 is TGTGCCAGCAGAGAGGGCCCTTGGTTTGAAGCTTTCTTT. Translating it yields CASREGPWFEAFF.

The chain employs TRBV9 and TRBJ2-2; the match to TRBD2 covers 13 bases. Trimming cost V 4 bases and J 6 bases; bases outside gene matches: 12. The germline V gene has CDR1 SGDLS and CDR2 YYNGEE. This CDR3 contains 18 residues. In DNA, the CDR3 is TGTGCCAGCAGCTTCACTAGCGGGGGGGCCGTTTCGGCCGGGGAGCTGTTTTTT. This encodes CASSFTSGGAVSAGELFF.

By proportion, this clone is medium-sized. The CDR3 DNA reads TGTGCCAGCAGTTGGACTAGCGACACCGGGGAGCTGTTTTTT. Its translation: CASSWTSDTGELFF. The chain carries TRBV6-2 or TRBV6-3 and TRBJ2-2; 9 bases match TRBD2. Losses at the gene ends were 4 bases for V and 3 bases for J; bases not matched to a gene: 0. CDR3 length: 14 amino acids. In germline, CDR1 is MNHEY, CDR2 SVGEGT.

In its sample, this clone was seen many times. Here the CDR3 DNA reads TGTGCCAGCAGCTTAAGCGTCAATGAGCAGTTCTTC. This gives the protein CASSLSVNEQFF. The J gene is TRBJ2-1, the V gene TRBV11-2; D is uncertain. The V and J ends lost 2 bases and 6 bases respectively, with 5 bases between them. CDR1 SGHAT and CDR2 FQNNGV come from the germline V gene. CDR3 length: 12 residues. Full variable domain (rest looked up from reference TRBV11-2 and TRBJ2-1): EAGVAQSPRYKIIEKRQSVAFWCNPISGHATLYWYQQILGQGPKLLIQFQNNGVVDDSQLPKDRFSAERLKGVDSTLKIQPAKLEDSAVYLCASSLSVNEQFFGPGTRLTVL.

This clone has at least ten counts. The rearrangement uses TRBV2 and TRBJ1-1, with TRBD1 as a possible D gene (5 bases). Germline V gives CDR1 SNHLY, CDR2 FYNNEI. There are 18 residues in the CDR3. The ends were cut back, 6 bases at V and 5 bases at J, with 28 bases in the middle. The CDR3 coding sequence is TGTGCCAGCAGGGGGCTCTATGGTGAGAAAAAGGATGGAACTGAAGCTTTCTTT. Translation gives CASRGLYGEKKDGTEAFF. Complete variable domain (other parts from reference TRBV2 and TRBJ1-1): EPEVTQTPSHQVTQMGQEVILRCVPISNHLYFYWYRQILGQKVEFLVSFYNNEISEKSEIFDDQFSVERPDGSNFTLKIRSTKLEDSAMYFCASRGLYGEKKDGTEAFFGQGTRLTVV.

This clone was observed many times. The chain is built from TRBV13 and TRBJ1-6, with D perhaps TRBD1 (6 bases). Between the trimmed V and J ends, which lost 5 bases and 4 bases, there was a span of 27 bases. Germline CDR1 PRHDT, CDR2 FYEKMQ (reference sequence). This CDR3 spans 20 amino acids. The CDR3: CASSRGPQGPFHLYNSPLHF. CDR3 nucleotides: TGTGCCAGCAGCCGAGGACCTCAGGGGCCCTTTCACCTTTATAATTCACCCCTCCACTTT.

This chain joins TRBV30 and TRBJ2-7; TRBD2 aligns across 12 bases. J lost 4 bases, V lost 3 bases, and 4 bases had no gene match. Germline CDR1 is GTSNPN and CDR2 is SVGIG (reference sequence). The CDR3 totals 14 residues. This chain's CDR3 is CAWRLAGGRYEQYF. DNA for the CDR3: TGTGCCTGGAGGCTAGCGGGAGGGCGATACGAGCAGTACTTC. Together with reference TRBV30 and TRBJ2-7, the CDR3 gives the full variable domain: SQTIHQWPATLVQPVGSPLSLECTVEGTSNPNLYWYRQAAGRGLQLLFYSVGIGQISSEVPQNLSASRPQDRQFILSSKKLLLSDSGFYLCAWRLAGGRYEQYFGPGTRLTVT.

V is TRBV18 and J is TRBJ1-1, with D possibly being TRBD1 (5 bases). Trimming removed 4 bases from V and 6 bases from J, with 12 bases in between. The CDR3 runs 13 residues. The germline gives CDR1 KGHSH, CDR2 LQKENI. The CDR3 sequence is CASSLDGGSEAFF. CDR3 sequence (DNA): TGTGCCAGCTCACTCGACGGGGGGTCTGAAGCTTTCTTT.

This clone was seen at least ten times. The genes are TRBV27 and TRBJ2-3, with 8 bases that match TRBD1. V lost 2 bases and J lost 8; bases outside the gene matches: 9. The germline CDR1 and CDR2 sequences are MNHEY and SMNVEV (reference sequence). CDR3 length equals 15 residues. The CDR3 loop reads CASSLGDSGQGTQYF. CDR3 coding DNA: TGTGCCAGCAGTTTAGGCGACAGTGGACAGGGTACGCAGTATTTT.

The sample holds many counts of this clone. CDR3 bases: TGTGCCAGCAGTTTTGGAGACAGGGCCGCAGATACGCAGTATTTT. Amino acids: CASSFGDRAADTQYF. The chain uses TRBV12-3 or TRBV12-4 and TRBJ2-3; 7 bases agree with TRBD1. The ends lost 3 bases at V and 4 bases at J; junction bases unmatched: 7. The CDR3 is 15 amino acids.

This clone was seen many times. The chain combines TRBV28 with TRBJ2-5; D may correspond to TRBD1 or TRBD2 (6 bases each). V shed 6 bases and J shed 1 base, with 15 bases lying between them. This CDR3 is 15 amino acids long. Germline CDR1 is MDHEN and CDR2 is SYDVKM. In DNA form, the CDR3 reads TGTGCCAGCAGGGGAATACAGGGACTCCAAGAGACCCAGTACTTC. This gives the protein CASRGIQGLQETQYF.

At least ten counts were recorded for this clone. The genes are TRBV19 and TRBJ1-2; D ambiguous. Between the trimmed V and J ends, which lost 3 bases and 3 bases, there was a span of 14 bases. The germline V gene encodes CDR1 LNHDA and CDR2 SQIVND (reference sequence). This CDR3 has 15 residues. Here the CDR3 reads CASSMDAGTDYGYTF. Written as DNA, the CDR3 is TGTGCCAGTAGTATGGATGCGGGCACAGACTATGGCTACACCTTC.

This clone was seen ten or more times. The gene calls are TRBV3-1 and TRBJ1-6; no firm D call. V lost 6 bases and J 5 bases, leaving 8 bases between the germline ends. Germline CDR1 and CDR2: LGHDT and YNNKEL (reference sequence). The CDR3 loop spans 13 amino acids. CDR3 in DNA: TGTGCCAGCAGACGGACGAATAATTCACCCCTCCACTTT. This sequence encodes CASRRTNNSPLHF.

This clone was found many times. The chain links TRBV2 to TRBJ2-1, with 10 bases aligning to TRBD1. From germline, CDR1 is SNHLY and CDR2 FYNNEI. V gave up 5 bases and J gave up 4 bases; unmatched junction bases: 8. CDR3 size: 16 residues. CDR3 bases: TGTGCCAGCAGTACGGGACAGGGGATGATATACAATGAGCAGTTCTTC. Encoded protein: CASSTGQGMIYNEQFF.

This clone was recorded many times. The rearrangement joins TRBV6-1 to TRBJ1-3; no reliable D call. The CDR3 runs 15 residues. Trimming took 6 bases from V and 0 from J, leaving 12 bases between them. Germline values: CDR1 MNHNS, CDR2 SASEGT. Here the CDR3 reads CASSSTYYSGNTIYF. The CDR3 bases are TGTGCCAGCAGCTCGACATACTACTCTGGAAACACCATATATTTT.

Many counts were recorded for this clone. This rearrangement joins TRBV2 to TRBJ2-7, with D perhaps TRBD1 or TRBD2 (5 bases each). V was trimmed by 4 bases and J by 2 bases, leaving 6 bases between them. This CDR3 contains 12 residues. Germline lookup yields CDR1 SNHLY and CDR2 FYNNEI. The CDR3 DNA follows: TGTGCCAGCAGTGGGGGGACCTACGAGCAGTACTTC. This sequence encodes CASSGGTYEQYF.

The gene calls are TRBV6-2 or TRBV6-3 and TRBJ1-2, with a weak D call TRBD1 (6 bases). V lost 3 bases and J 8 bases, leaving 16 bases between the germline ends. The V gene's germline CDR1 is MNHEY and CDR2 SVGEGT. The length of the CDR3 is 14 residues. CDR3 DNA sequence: TGTGCCAGCAGTTATCTCGAACCAGGGGTGGGCTACACCTTC. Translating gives CASSYLEPGVGYTF.